This T cell receptor (beta chain) was recovered during a study of blood T cells in healthy people across ages. Whole-study context: About one barcoded beta molecule per two T cells came from capture by template switching.

A second PCR, run for roughly 7 to 12 cycles, used a sample-barcoded 5' primer plus a J-beta primer mix. One entry per CDR3 protein, called by TCRdb with MiXCR from the 5' RACE reads. Of approximately 1.5 million distinct CDR3 sequences in the sample, roughly two fifths were seen once. The study, taken as a whole, reports: Investigators treated diversity estimates from one million T cells as underestimates.

Regarding this clonotype: The antigen is not known.

The sequence came from a woman aged 18-29 years in good health. The sample taken for sequencing was blood.

In DNA form, the CDR3 reads TGCGCCAGCAGAATCGGGCACCTGGAGGCTTTCTTT. This sequence encodes CASRIGHLEAFF. The chain combines TRBV5-1 with TRBJ1-1; D unclear. Trimming cost V 5 bases and J 11 bases, with 16 bases left between them. Per the germline V gene, CDR1 is SGHRS and CDR2 is YFSETQ. The CDR3 totals 12 residues.